This T cell receptor beta chain is drawn from a study of post-analysis software for immune sequencing data. For the study at large: Some patients lacked subtype; others had relapsing-remitting, secondary progressive or progressive-relapsing disease.

Study results and caveats: Same-batch preparations were strongly co-clustered by F measure. Normalized Chao1 diversity in multiple sclerosis patients fell significantly below that of controls.

Each TCR beta cDNA library carried unique molecular identifiers. Input of about 0.9 to 10 million T cells yielded roughly 0.5 million cDNA molecules. TCRdb called the PCR reads again in MiXCR, with one record for every CDR3 protein. Seen here are about 540,000 distinct CDR3 sequences, 30% to 40% observed once, and the top ten hold under 7%. This clonotype has only a few counts. Its specificity is unknown. The TCR was taken from a girl aged 2-17 years with multiple sclerosis. The specimen sequenced was blood.

The CDR3 DNA reads as TGCAGCGTCTCCCGTACAGGGTCTGAAGCTTTCTTT. The encoded protein is CSVSRTGSEAFF. The rearrangement uses TRBV29-1 and TRBJ1-1; D may be TRBD1 (6 bases). Germline V gene lookup returns CDR1 SQVTM and CDR2 ANQGSEA. The length of the CDR3 is 12 residues. The V gene lost 6 bases and the J gene lost 6 bases, with 14 bases spanning the gap.